In this sample, the clone carrying this T cell receptor beta chain turned up a few times. The antigen remains undetermined. Via MiXCR, TCRdb re-called the 5' RACE reads, giving one row per CDR3 protein. The table includes some 460,000 distinct CDR3 sequences, approximately 15% detected once. The germline V gene has CDR1 LGHNA and CDR2 YSLEER. The CDR3 runs 20 residues. Germline trimming cut 0 bases from V and 5 bases from J; bases unmatched to any gene: 12. These data belong to a study of identical twins. Overall study results and limits: Out-of-frame alpha sequences shared by twins showed excess low generation probability. Out-of-frame beta sequences exhibited a weaker degree of excess twin sharing.

The data also belong to a second study, concerning yellow fever vaccine responses in identical twins. As that report states: Reportedly, twins' vaccine T cell responses looked partly convergent and partly personalized.

Material: CD4+ T cells sorted from blood. V gene TRBV4-3 combines with J gene TRBJ2-1, with 14 bases fitting TRBD2. This clonotype was obtained from a woman in her late teens or twenties in good health. This CDR3 reads CASSQDYGRGLAGADNEQFF. The CDR3 DNA sequence: TGCGCCAGCAGCCAAGATTATGGGCGGGGACTAGCGGGGGCGGACAATGAGCAGTTCTTC.